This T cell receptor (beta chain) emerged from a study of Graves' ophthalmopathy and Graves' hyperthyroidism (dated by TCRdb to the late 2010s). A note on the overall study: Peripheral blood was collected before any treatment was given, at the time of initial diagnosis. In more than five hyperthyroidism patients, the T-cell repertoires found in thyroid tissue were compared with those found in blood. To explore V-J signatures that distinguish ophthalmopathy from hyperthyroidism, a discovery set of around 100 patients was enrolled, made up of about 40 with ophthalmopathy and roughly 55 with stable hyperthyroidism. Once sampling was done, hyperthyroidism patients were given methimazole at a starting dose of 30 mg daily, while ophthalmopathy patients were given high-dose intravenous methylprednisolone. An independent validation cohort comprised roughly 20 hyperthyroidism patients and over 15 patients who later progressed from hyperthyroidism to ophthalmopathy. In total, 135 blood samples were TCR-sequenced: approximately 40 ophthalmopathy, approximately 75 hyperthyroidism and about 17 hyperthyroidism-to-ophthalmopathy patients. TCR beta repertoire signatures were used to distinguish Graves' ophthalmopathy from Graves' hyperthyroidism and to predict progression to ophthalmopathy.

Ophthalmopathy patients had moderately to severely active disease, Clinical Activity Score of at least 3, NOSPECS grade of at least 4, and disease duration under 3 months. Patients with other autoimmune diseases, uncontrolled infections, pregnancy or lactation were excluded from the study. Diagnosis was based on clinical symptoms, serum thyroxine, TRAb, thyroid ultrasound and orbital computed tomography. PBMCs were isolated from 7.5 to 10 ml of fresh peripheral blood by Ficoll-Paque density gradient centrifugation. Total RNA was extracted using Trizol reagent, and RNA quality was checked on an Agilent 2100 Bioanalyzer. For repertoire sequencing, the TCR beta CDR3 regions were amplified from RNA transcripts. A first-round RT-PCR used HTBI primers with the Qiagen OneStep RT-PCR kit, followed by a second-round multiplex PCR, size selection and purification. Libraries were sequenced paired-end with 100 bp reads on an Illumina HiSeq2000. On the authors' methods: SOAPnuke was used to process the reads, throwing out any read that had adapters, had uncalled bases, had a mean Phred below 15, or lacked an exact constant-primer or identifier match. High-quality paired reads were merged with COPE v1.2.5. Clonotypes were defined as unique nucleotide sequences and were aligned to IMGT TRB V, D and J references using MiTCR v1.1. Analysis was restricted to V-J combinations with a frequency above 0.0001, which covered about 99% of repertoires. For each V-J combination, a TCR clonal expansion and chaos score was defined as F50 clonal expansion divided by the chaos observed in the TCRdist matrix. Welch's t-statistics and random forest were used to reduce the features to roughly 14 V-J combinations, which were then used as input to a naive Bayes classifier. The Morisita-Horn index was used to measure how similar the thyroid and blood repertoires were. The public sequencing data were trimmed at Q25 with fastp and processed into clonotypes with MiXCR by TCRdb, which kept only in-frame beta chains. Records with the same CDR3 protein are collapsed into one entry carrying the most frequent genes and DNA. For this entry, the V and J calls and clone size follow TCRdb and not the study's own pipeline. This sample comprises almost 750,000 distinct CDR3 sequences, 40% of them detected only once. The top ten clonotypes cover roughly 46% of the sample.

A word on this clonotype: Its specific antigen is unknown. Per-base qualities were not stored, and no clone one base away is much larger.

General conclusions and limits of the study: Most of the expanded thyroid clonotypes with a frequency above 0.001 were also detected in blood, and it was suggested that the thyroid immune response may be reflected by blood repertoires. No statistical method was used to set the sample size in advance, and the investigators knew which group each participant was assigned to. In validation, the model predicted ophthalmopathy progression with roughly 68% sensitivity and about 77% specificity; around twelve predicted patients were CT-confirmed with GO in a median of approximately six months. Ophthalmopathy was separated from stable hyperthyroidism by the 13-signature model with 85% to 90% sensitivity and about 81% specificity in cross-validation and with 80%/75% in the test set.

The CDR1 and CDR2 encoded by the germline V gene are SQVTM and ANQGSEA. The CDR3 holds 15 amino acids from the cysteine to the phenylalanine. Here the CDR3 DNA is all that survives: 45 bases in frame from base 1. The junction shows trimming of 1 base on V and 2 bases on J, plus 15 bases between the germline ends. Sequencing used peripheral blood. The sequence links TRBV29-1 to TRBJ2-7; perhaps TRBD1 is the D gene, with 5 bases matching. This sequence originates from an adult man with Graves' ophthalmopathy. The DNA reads TGCAGCGTTGAAGGGGCTGGGCCAGGGACCTACGAGCAGTACTTC. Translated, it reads CSVEGAGPGTYEQYF.